The present entry profiles one T cell receptor (beta chain) with its context. The antigen is unknown. CDR1 is SGHRS and CDR2 is YFSETQ in the germline V gene. This CDR3 has 11 amino acids. V was trimmed by 2 bases and J by 7 bases, leaving 6 bases between them. Time point of the sample: after dendritic cell vaccination, including at tumor progression/relapse. Blood PBMC samples: pre-vaccination, two weeks post third vaccination, and at tumor progression. TCRdb's table, derived via immunoSEQ multiplex PCR, lists solely in-frame clones and lacks some. The sample contains 55,000 to 75,000 clones, approximately 83% of which appear only once. This sample was included in a study of glioma-infiltrating T cells after dendritic cell vaccination. About the study: Dendritic cell vaccine was injected intradermally three times, biweekly. Findings and caveats of the study: Only a small number of patients had complete blood and tumor samples.

The sequence was obtained from a human donor with glioblastoma. The V gene is TRBV5-1, the J gene TRBJ1-1, with D maybe TRBD1 (5 bases). The sequences come from blood, collected after dendritic cell vaccination. CDR3 in amino acids: CASSFRDEAFF. The CDR3, as DNA: TGCGCCAGCAGCTTCAGGGATGAAGCTTTCTTT.